The 20 T cell receptor beta chains reported below all come from one sample, sequenced in a study of cytomegalovirus exposure and HLA in healthy donors. The study ran its PCR with 60 Vbeta and 13 Jbeta primers. The table came from immunoSEQ multiplex PCR; TCRdb's copy has only in-frame clones and leaves some out. Of some 130,000 clones listed, about 77% are singletons. Sequenced input: PBMCs. These receptors all stem from a male donor in good health and CMV-seronegative.

The chain carries TRBV7-9 and TRBJ2-5; no reliable D call. The CDR3 sequence is 12 residues long. Germline lookup yields CDR1 SEHNR and CDR2 FQNEAQ (reference sequence). Between the trimmed V and J ends, which lost 1 base and 9 bases, there was a span of 9 bases. CDR3 region: CASSLEARAQYF. For the CDR3, the DNA is TGTGCCAGCAGCTTAGAGGCCCGGGCCCAGTACTTC.

The V and J genes are TRBV10-3 and TRBJ2-7; TRBD1 is a possible D gene (7 bases). V lost 10 bases, J lost 4 bases, and 17 bases lay in between. The CDR3 runs to 13 residues. Germline assignment: CDR1 ENHRY and CDR2 SYGVKD. CDR3 nucleotides: TGTGCCACCTACCCCCAGGGGGGTTACGAGCAGTACTTC. Its translation: CATYPQGGYEQYF.

Here the CDR3 DNA reads TGTGCCAGCAGTAGGGACAGTCCCTCTGGAAACACCATATATTTT. It encodes CASSRDSPSGNTIYF. The rearrangement uses TRBV5-4 and TRBJ1-3; 7 positions match TRBD1. There are 15 residues in the CDR3. Trimming at V came to 5 bases and at J to 0 bases, leaving 5 bases not matched to a gene. Germline V CDR1 and CDR2: SGHNT, YYREEE (reference sequence).

J is TRBJ2-7 and V is TRBV7-2; a weak D match, TRBD1 (6 bases). V was clipped by 1 base and J by 0 bases, with 16 bases between them. The CDR3 contains 17 residues. CDR1 and CDR2 (germline): SGHTA, FQGNSA. CDR3 amino acids: CASSLVWSGEPSYEQYF. The CDR3 DNA is TGTGCCAGCAGCTTAGTGTGGTCAGGGGAACCCTCCTACGAGCAGTACTTC.

The V and J genes are TRBV7-9 and TRBJ2-2; D perhaps matches TRBD1 (6 bases). V was clipped by 5 bases and J by 7 bases, with 20 bases between them. Per the germline V gene, CDR1 is SEHNR and CDR2 is FQNEAQ (reference sequence). The length of the CDR3 is 16 residues. CDR3 region: CASSPILGGTNGELFF. The CDR3 nucleotides read TGTGCCAGCAGCCCAATTCTAGGGGGAACGAACGGGGAGCTGTTTTTT.

The CDR3 nucleotides are TGTGCCAGCAGCTTAGTCCGGAGCTCCTACAATGAGCAGTTCTTC. It yields the protein CASSLVRSSYNEQFF. V gene TRBV7-8 combines with J gene TRBJ2-1; D gene unclear. CDR3 length equals 15 residues. Looked up from germline, CDR1 is SGHVS and CDR2 is FQNEAQ. Between the trimmed V and J ends, which lost 1 base and 0 bases, there was a span of 7 bases.

Here the CDR3 reads CAWTPGGYEQYF. The CDR3 nucleotides are TGTGCCTGGACGCCCGGGGGGTACGAGCAGTACTTC. V usage is TRBV30 and J usage is TRBJ2-7, with 7 bases that match TRBD2. Germline CDR1 and CDR2: GTSNPN and SVGIG (reference sequence). J lost 4 bases, V lost 4 bases, and 4 bases had no gene match. The CDR3 is 12 amino acids. Based on the CDR3 plus reference TRBV30 and TRBJ2-7, the full variable domain is SQTIHQWPATLVQPVGSPLSLECTVEGTSNPNLYWYRQAAGRGLQLLFYSVGIGQISSEVPQNLSASRPQDRQFILSSKKLLLSDSGFYLCAWTPGGYEQYFGPGTRLTVT.

The gene calls are TRBV19 and TRBJ1-6; D may be TRBD1 (6 bases). Germline V gene sequence: CDR1 LNHDA, CDR2 SQIVND (reference sequence). The CDR3 has 15 amino acids. Trimming removed 7 bases from V and 10 bases from J, with 20 bases in between. CDR3 nucleotides: TGTGCCAGTACCATACGGGACACGACTAACTCACCCCTCCACTTT. Amino acid sequence: CASTIRDTTNSPLHF.

V and J are TRBV13 and TRBJ2-1; the match to TRBD1 covers 8 bases. This CDR3 has 16 residues. Germline values: CDR1 PRHDT, CDR2 FYEKMQ (reference sequence). The ends lost 1 base at V and 4 bases at J; junction bases unmatched: 6. CDR3 nucleotide sequence: TGTGCCAGCAGCTTAGCATTACGGACAGGGTACAATGAGCAGTTCTTC. It encodes CASSLALRTGYNEQFF.

The rearrangement joins TRBV19 to TRBJ1-1; TRBD1 matches 7 bases. The CDR3 contains 15 residues. CDR1 is LNHDA and CDR2 is SQIVND in the germline V gene (reference sequence). With V trimmed by 7 bases and J by 4 bases, 12 bases remained unmatched. DNA of the CDR3: TGTGCCAGTAAACAGGGGAATTGGGAACCCACTGAAGCTTTCTTT. It encodes CASKQGNWEPTEAFF.

The chain is built from TRBV28 and TRBJ2-7; TRBD2 matches at 8 bases. After removal of 10 bases from V and 3 bases from J, the junction contained 5 bases not matched to a gene. Germline V gives CDR1 MDHEN, CDR2 SYDVKM. This CDR3 region has 12 residues. Here the CDR3 DNA reads TGTGCCAACCCAGCGGGAGACTACGAGCAGTACTTC. It translates to CANPAGDYEQYF.

The chain is built from TRBV9 and TRBJ1-1; 7 bases line up with TRBD1. The length of the CDR3 is 14 residues. The J segment lost 5 bases and the V segment lost 3 bases, leaving 7 bases of the junction unmatched. Germline V gene data show CDR1 as SGDLS and CDR2 as YYNGEE. CDR3 in DNA: TGTGCCAGCAGCGGTACAGGGGAGAGGACTGAAGCTTTCTTT. Translating it yields CASSGTGERTEAFF.

V usage is TRBV29-1 and J usage is TRBJ2-1, with D possibly matching TRBD2 (6 bases). From germline, CDR1 is SQVTM and CDR2 ANQGSEA. V lost 3 bases and J lost 7, with 13 bases in between. This CDR3 is 13 amino acids long. This CDR3 is CSVDGGERNEQFF. The CDR3 DNA sequence: TGCAGCGTTGACGGAGGGGAGCGGAATGAGCAGTTCTTC.

The chain uses TRBV5-1 and TRBJ1-1; D perhaps matches TRBD1 (5 bases). Trimming left V 0 bases short and J 0 bases short, with 9 bases between. This CDR3 is built from 15 residues. Germline values: CDR1 SGHRS, CDR2 YFSETQ. The CDR3 sequence: CASSLGQPMNTEAFF. As DNA, the CDR3 is TGCGCCAGCAGCTTGGGACAGCCAATGAACACTGAAGCTTTCTTT. The entire variable domain, with the rest obtained from reference TRBV5-1 and TRBJ1-1, is as follows: KAGVTQTPRYLIKTRGQQVTLSCSPISGHRSVSWYQQTPGQGLQFLFEYFSETQRNKGNFPGRFSGRQFSNSRSEMNVSTLELGDSALYLCASSLGQPMNTEAFFGQGTRLTVV.

The V gene is TRBV25-1, the J gene TRBJ1-1; D call uncertain. Germline loops: CDR1 MGHDK, CDR2 SYGVNS. The length of the CDR3 is 13 residues. Trimming shortened V by 8 bases and J by 4 bases, and 14 bases separated the two germline ends. CDR3 nucleotide sequence: TGTGCCAGCGGAGTGGACTTTCTCACTGAAGCTTTCTTT. This sequence encodes CASGVDFLTEAFF.

A single count supports this clone. The chain couples TRBV19 to TRBJ1-2, with 11 bases fitting TRBD1. The length of the CDR3 is 18 residues. V shed 0 bases and J 5 bases; nucleotides not matched to a gene: 11. CDR1 is LNHDA and CDR2 is SQIVND in the germline V gene (reference sequence). The CDR3 sequence is CASSIEGQGARMGYGYTF. As DNA, the CDR3 is TGTGCCAGTAGTATAGAAGGACAGGGGGCAAGGATGGGATATGGCTACACCTTC.

The chain joins TRBV18 to TRBJ2-7; 10 bases map to TRBD1. V shed 0 bases, J shed 5 bases, and the junction held 7 bases outside the gene matches. Per germline, CDR1 KGHSH and CDR2 LQKENI. The CDR3 consists of 16 residues. In DNA, the CDR3 is TGTGCCAGCTCACCACCTCGGGACAGGGGAAAGCACGAGCAGTACTTC. Translated, it gives CASSPPRDRGKHEQYF.

V usage is TRBV5-6 and J usage is TRBJ2-7, with 10 bases fitting TRBD2. Germline assignment: CDR1 SGHDT and CDR2 YYEEEE. The CDR3 has 17 residues. Trimming took 0 bases from V and 1 from J; bases not matched to a gene: 7. The CDR3 DNA reads TGTGCCAGCAGCTTGGCCTCTGGGACTAGCGTATCCTACGAGCAGTACTTC. Amino acids: CASSLASGTSVSYEQYF.

V is TRBV2 and J is TRBJ1-1; possibly TRBD1 for D (6 bases). Germline-derived CDR1 and CDR2 are SNHLY and FYNNEI. This CDR3 is built from 14 residues. V dropped 6 bases and J dropped 1 base, with 12 bases sitting between them. In DNA form, the CDR3 reads TGTGCCAGCAGGGCAAGGGGGTGGAACACTGAAGCTTTCTTT. Protein: CASRARGWNTEAFF.

The genes are TRBV14 and TRBJ2-7, with unresolved D. The V gene lost 3 bases and the J gene lost 1 base, with 13 bases spanning the gap. Per germline, CDR1 SGHDN and CDR2 FVKESK. The CDR3 sequence is 15 residues long. The CDR3 DNA sequence: TGTGCCAGCAGCCATTCCGGGTTCCAATCCTACGAGCAGTACTTC. This gives the protein CASSHSGFQSYEQYF.